A single sample gave rise to the 16 T cell receptor beta chains below, sequenced in a study of blood T cell repertoires in COVID-19. Repertoires were generated with immunoSEQ multiplex PCR, while TCRdb's copy carries only in-frame clones and drops some. The sample has 50,000 to 60,000 clones; 65% to 85% are singletons. Sequences were obtained from peripheral blood. These receptors were taken from a man aged 40-55 years with acute or convalescent COVID-19.

The chain joins TRBV18 to TRBJ1-3, with D possibly matching TRBD1 (5 bases). Germline V gives CDR1 KGHSH, CDR2 LQKENI. This CDR3 region has 16 residues. The V end lost 6 bases, the J end lost 2 bases, and 17 bases lay between the germline ends. The CDR3 nucleotides are TGTGCCAGCTCTCAGGACACCCCGGGCCCTGGAAACACCATATATTTT. Its translation is CASSQDTPGPGNTIYF.

In this sample, this clone turned up a few times. This chain's CDR3 is CASSLTRGNTEAFF. CDR3 nucleotides: TGTGCCAGCAGTTTAACCCGGGGGAACACTGAAGCTTTCTTT. The chain recombines TRBV28 with TRBJ1-1; D unclear. This CDR3 region has 14 residues. In germline, CDR1 is MDHEN, CDR2 SYDVKM. V was trimmed by 2 bases and J by 1 base, leaving 8 bases between them.

The V gene is TRBV2, the J gene TRBJ2-6, with 8 bases aligning to TRBD2. V lost 5 bases to trimming and J lost 0 bases; unmatched junction nucleotides: 0. Germline V gene sequence: CDR1 SNHLY, CDR2 FYNNEI. This CDR3 has 15 amino acids. CDR3 loop: CASSRGGSGANVLTF. CDR3 nucleotide sequence: TGTGCCAGCAGTCGGGGGGGCTCTGGGGCCAACGTCCTGACTTTC. Looking up the rest from reference TRBV2 and TRBJ2-6 gives the full variable domain: EPEVTQTPSHQVTQMGQEVILRCVPISNHLYFYWYRQILGQKVEFLVSFYNNEISEKSEIFDDQFSVERPDGSNFTLKIRSTKLEDSAMYFCASSRGGSGANVLTFGAGSRLTVL.

CDR3 in DNA: TGTGCCAGCAGCATCGACACGGACTATGGCTACACCTTC. Translated, it gives CASSIDTDYGYTF. The gene calls are TRBV7-2 and TRBJ1-2; no clear D. Per the germline V gene, CDR1 is SGHTA and CDR2 is FQGNSA. V was cut by 5 bases and J by 3 bases, with 10 bases left in between. The CDR3 is 13 residues long.

The rearrangement links TRBV28 to TRBJ2-3, with 8 bases aligning to TRBD1. Germline V CDR1 and CDR2: MDHEN, SYDVKM. J gave up 7 bases and V 2 bases, and 8 bases lay outside the gene matches. The CDR3 spans 15 residues. In DNA form, the CDR3 reads TGTGCCAGCAGTTTAGGTTCAGGGGGCGCGAATACGCAGTATTTT. Amino acid sequence: CASSLGSGGANTQYF.

The J gene is TRBJ2-6, the V gene TRBV7-9; D remains ambiguous. Per germline, CDR1 SEHNR and CDR2 FQNEAQ (reference sequence). V was clipped by 4 bases and J by 4 bases, with 14 bases between them. This CDR3 contains 16 residues. The CDR3 DNA is TGTGCCAGCAGCTCCCCCTCCTCTGGCGGGGCCAACGTCCTGACTTTC. Protein sequence: CASSSPSSGGANVLTF.

The chain uses TRBV6-5 and TRBJ1-6; no reliable D call. The CDR3 has 14 amino acids. Between the trimmed V and J ends, which lost 7 bases and 4 bases, there was a span of 11 bases. Germline assignment: CDR1 MNHEY and CDR2 SVGAGI. The DNA of the CDR3 is TGTGCCAGCAATCCCGGGTCTTATAATTCACCCCTCCACTTT. Its translation: CASNPGSYNSPLHF.

This chain connects TRBV5-1 to TRBJ2-3; D is possibly TRBD1 (6 bases). The V gene's germline CDR1 is SGHRS and CDR2 YFSETQ. V shed 0 bases and J shed 2 bases, with 13 bases lying between them. This CDR3 region has 16 residues. The CDR3 sequence is CASSLGDNFDTDTQYF. The DNA for the CDR3 is TGCGCCAGCAGCTTGGGGGACAACTTCGACACAGATACGCAGTATTTT.

In nucleotides, the CDR3 is TGTGCCAGCAGCGTGGGACTAGCGGGAGGGCCGTATGAGACCCAGTACTTC. Translating gives CASSVGLAGGPYETQYF. V and J are TRBV9 and TRBJ2-5, with 16 bases matching TRBD2. The CDR3 has 17 amino acids. Germline V gene data show CDR1 as SGDLS and CDR2 as YYNGEE. The V gene end was trimmed by 2 bases and the J gene end by 5 bases; junction bases not matched to a gene: 6.

CDR3 protein: CASSRAGARNTEAFF. The DNA of the CDR3 is TGTGCCAGCAGCCGGGCGGGGGCGCGGAACACTGAAGCTTTCTTT. This chain connects TRBV7-6 to TRBJ1-1; D might be TRBD1 (6 bases). Germline values: CDR1 SGHVS, CDR2 FNYEAQ. CDR3 length: 15 amino acids. The V end lost 5 bases, the J end lost 1 base, and 14 bases lay between the germline ends.

The chain joins TRBV10-1 to TRBJ2-3; TRBD2 is a possible D gene (6 bases). Trimming pared 4 bases from V and 0 bases from J, leaving 8 bases between. The length of the CDR3 is 14 residues. Germline V gene data show CDR1 as WNHNN and CDR2 as SYGVQD (reference sequence). CDR3 in amino acids: CASSGRASTDTQYF. CDR3 DNA: TGCGCCAGCAGTGGGAGGGCTAGCACAGATACGCAGTATTTT.

This rearrangement joins TRBV28 to TRBJ2-5, with D perhaps matching TRBD2 (6 bases). Germline-derived CDR1 and CDR2 are MDHEN and SYDVKM. CDR3 length: 12 amino acids. The V end lost 9 bases, the J end lost 1 base, and 9 bases lay between the germline ends. CDR3 DNA sequence: TGTGCCAGTGGGGGGAGCCAAGAGACCCAGTACTTC. This encodes CASGGSQETQYF.

The rearrangement joins TRBV5-5 to TRBJ2-1, with D possibly TRBD1 on 7 matching bases. CDR1 and CDR2 (germline): SGHKS, YYEKEE (reference sequence). Trimming pared 6 bases from V and 7 bases from J, leaving 17 bases between. There are 14 residues in the CDR3. This CDR3 reads CASTIRGVRNEQFF. The CDR3 nucleotides are TGTGCCAGCACCATCAGGGGGGTTAGGAATGAGCAGTTCTTC.

This clone was found a few times. The chain has TRBV6-5 and TRBJ1-5, with 9 bases matching TRBD1. The trim removed 8 bases at V and 5 bases at J, leaving 10 bases unmatched. This CDR3 region has 15 residues. Germline V gene lookup returns CDR1 MNHEY and CDR2 SVGAGI. The CDR3 reads CASGTNRDRDQPQHF. Written as DNA, the CDR3 is TGTGCCAGCGGCACTAACCGGGACAGGGATCAGCCCCAGCATTTT.

The rearrangement joins TRBV19 to TRBJ2-5; 8 bases match TRBD2. The CDR3 totals 15 residues. Germline V gives CDR1 LNHDA, CDR2 SQIVND (reference sequence). Trimming cost V 3 bases and J 5 bases; bases outside gene matches: 8. In DNA, the CDR3 is TGTGCCAGTAGTATTGGAGTAGCGGGAATGGAGACCCAGTACTTC. Translated, it gives CASSIGVAGMETQYF.

V usage is TRBV6-5 and J usage is TRBJ1-1; D is perhaps TRBD1 (6 bases). The CDR3 is 14 amino acids. Trimming cost V 4 bases and J 0 bases, with 9 bases left between them. Germline-derived CDR1 and CDR2 are MNHEY and SVGAGI. The CDR3 DNA reads as TGTGCCAGCAGTTCCCGGACAGTGAACACTGAAGCTTTCTTT. This translates into CASSSRTVNTEAFF.